Below are 27 T cell receptor beta chains sequenced from a single sample in a study of PD-L1 blockade in urothelial cancer. TCRdb keeps only in-frame clones here, not all; method: immunoSEQ multiplex PCR. This table has about 41,000 clones, 80% to 90% appearing once. This sample's time point: peripheral blood 6 weeks after treatment start. This specimen was PBMCs, taken around atezolizumab (anti-PD-L1) treatment. These receptors were collected from a man aged 65-85 years with urothelial cancer.

This chain joins TRBV28 and TRBJ2-1; 14 nucleotides line up with TRBD2. Germline lookup yields CDR1 MDHEN and CDR2 SYDVKM. V lost 2 bases and J lost 9; bases outside the gene matches: 9. This CDR3 has 17 residues. The CDR3 DNA follows: TGTGCCAGCAGTTTACGGTGGGGACTAGCGGGAGTGGGTGAGCAGTTCTTC. The encoded protein is CASSLRWGLAGVGEQFF.

The chain combines TRBV5-4 with TRBJ2-1; 11 nucleotides align to TRBD2. CDR3 size: 15 residues. V was clipped by 7 bases and J by 3 bases; unmatched bases: 6. Germline V gene sequence: CDR1 SGHNT, CDR2 YYREEE (reference sequence). CDR3 amino acids: CASGSTSGNYNEQFF. In DNA form, the CDR3 reads TGTGCCAGCGGGTCGACTAGCGGGAACTACAATGAGCAGTTCTTC.

The rearrangement links TRBV7-9 to TRBJ2-5; TRBD1 might be the D (6 bases). With 5 bases removed from V and 2 bases from J, the gap between germline ends came to 12 bases. The CDR3 is 14 residues long. The germline V gene encodes CDR1 SEHNR and CDR2 FQNEAQ (reference sequence). CDR3 coding DNA: TGTGCCAGCAGCCTCCGGGACACACAAGAGACCCAGTACTTC. It translates to CASSLRDTQETQYF.

The chain carries TRBV15 and TRBJ2-3; D is uncertain. CDR3 length: 15 residues. The germline V and J ends were trimmed by 1 base and 2 bases, with 10 bases remaining between them. Germline V lookup: CDR1 LNHNV, CDR2 YYDKDF (reference sequence). The DNA for the CDR3 is TGTGCCACCAGCAGAGTCCAGGAATACACAGATACGCAGTATTTT. Translated, it gives CATSRVQEYTDTQYF.

The chain recombines TRBV10-3 with TRBJ2-2; 7 bases match TRBD2. CDR3 length: 15 residues. Germline CDR1 ENHRY, CDR2 SYGVKD. Germline trimming cut 3 bases from V and 1 base from J; bases unmatched to any gene: 2. DNA of the CDR3: TGTGCCATCAGTGACCAGCGGGAGAACACCGGGGAGCTGTTTTTT. It is translated as CAISDQRENTGELFF.

The J gene is TRBJ1-1, the V gene TRBV10-1, with unresolved D. Trimming took 5 bases from V and 4 from J, leaving 11 bases between them. The germline CDR1 and CDR2 sequences are WNHNN and SYGVQD (reference sequence). The CDR3 consists of 13 residues. CDR3 region: CASSRSIGTEAFF. As DNA, the CDR3 is TGCGCCAGCAGTCGTTCAATCGGCACTGAAGCTTTCTTT.

The rearrangement links TRBV5-1 to TRBJ2-5; the match to TRBD2 covers 9 bases. This CDR3 is 15 amino acids long. V dropped 5 bases and J dropped 3; count of bases not matched to a gene: 8. The germline gives CDR1 SGHRS, CDR2 YFSETQ. This chain's CDR3 is CASSWLAGEEETQYF. CDR3 nucleotides: TGCGCCAGCAGTTGGTTAGCGGGAGAAGAAGAGACCCAGTACTTC.

The sample holds one count of this clone. CDR3 protein: CASSPYTDTQYF. The CDR3 DNA reads TGTGCCAGCTCCCCGTACACAGATACGCAGTATTTT. The rearrangement uses TRBV18 and TRBJ2-3; D is unclear. This CDR3 contains 12 residues. V gave up 6 bases and J gave up 2 bases, with 6 bases separating them. Germline lookup yields CDR1 KGHSH and CDR2 LQKENI.

This chain uses TRBV4-2 with TRBJ1-5, with D hard to call. V was cut by 1 base and J by 9 bases, with 10 bases left in between. The CDR3 runs 13 residues. Germline V gives CDR1 LGHNA, CDR2 YNFKEQ. In DNA, the CDR3 is TGTGCCAGCAGCCAAGGAATAGATCGGCCCCAGCATTTT. It codes for CASSQGIDRPQHF.

This chain uses TRBV7-9 with TRBJ1-5; D possibly corresponds to TRBD1 (6 bases). The germline CDR1 and CDR2 sequences are SEHNR and FQNEAQ (reference sequence). This CDR3 is 13 amino acids long. V lost 2 bases to trimming and J lost 5 bases, with 7 bases between them. The CDR3 DNA follows: TGTGCCAGCAGCTTATACAGGGATCAGCCCCAGCATTTT. Encoded protein: CASSLYRDQPQHF.

V and J are TRBV6-6 and TRBJ2-1, with D tentatively TRBD1 (6 bases). The germline V and J ends were trimmed by 7 bases and 0 bases, with 10 bases remaining between them. Germline CDR1 reads MNHNY; CDR2 reads SVGAGI (reference sequence). This CDR3 is built from 14 residues. The CDR3 DNA is TGTGCCAGCACTCCAGGGGACTCCTACAATGAGCAGTTCTTC. This translates into CASTPGDSYNEQFF.

This clone has a single count. The chain carries TRBV7-9 and TRBJ2-1, with 8 bases matching TRBD2. Germline CDR1 is SEHNR and CDR2 is FQNEAQ (reference sequence). This CDR3 comprises 15 residues. V was pared by 1 base and J by 3 bases, with 2 bases of the junction left unmatched. The CDR3 nucleotides are TGTGCCAGCAGCTTAGGGGCGGGAGGCTACAATGAGCAGTTCTTC. This codes for CASSLGAGGYNEQFF.

V usage is TRBV5-1 and J usage is TRBJ1-1; 8 positions agree with TRBD1. There are 15 residues in the CDR3. Unmatched junction bases numbered 6, after V lost 4 bases and J lost 1 base. In germline, CDR1 is SGHRS, CDR2 YFSETQ. In DNA, the CDR3 is TGCGCCAGCAGCCCCAGACAGGGGAAGAACACTGAAGCTTTCTTT. It codes for CASSPRQGKNTEAFF.

There are a few counts of this clone. The rearrangement links TRBV5-1 to TRBJ2-1; the match to TRBD1 covers 8 bases. The CDR3 is made up of 14 amino acids. Germline V gives CDR1 SGHRS, CDR2 YFSETQ. Germline trimming cut 0 bases from V and 9 bases from J; bases unmatched to any gene: 5. The CDR3 protein is CASSLAQQGGEQFF. The CDR3 DNA follows: TGCGCCAGCAGCTTGGCCCAACAGGGGGGTGAGCAGTTCTTC.

The chain recombines TRBV5-4 with TRBJ2-3; 8 positions agree with TRBD2. V was clipped by 5 bases and J by 2 bases; unmatched bases: 13. CDR1 and CDR2 (germline): SGHNT, YYREEE (reference sequence). CDR3 size: 17 residues. CDR3 protein: CASRPSTSGGLTDTQYF. DNA of the CDR3: TGTGCCAGCAGGCCTTCGACCAGCGGGGGCCTCACAGATACGCAGTATTTT.

The chain is built from TRBV9 and TRBJ1-1; a weak D match, TRBD1 (6 bases). Trimming cost V 4 bases and J 4 bases, with 17 bases left between them. The germline V gene has CDR1 SGDLS and CDR2 YYNGEE. The CDR3 length is 15 residues. The DNA for the CDR3 is TGTGCCAGCAGCCCCAGAGGGGGGGTCGGCACTGAAGCTTTCTTT. The encoded protein is CASSPRGGVGTEAFF.

Details on this clone: The same CDR3 arises from other DNA sequences in this sample as well. The chain employs TRBV4-1 and TRBJ2-1; 15 nucleotides agree with TRBD2. Trimming removed 0 bases from V and 8 bases from J; junction bases left unmatched: 5. The germline gives CDR1 MGHRA, CDR2 YSYEKL. The CDR3 is 17 residues long. CDR3 DNA sequence: TGCGCCAGCAGCCAAGATCAGGGGACTAGCGGGAGGTATGAGCAGTTCTTC. Translated: CASSQDQGTSGRYEQFF.

The chain employs TRBV15 and TRBJ2-1; 8 positions agree with TRBD2. CDR3 length equals 14 residues. Trimming cost V 1 base and J 6 bases; bases outside gene matches: 2. Germline values: CDR1 LNHNV, CDR2 YYDKDF (reference sequence). CDR3 loop: CATSRGLAGNEQFF. The CDR3 coding sequence is TGTGCCACCAGCAGAGGTCTAGCGGGCAATGAGCAGTTCTTC.

This rearrangement joins TRBV5-1 to TRBJ2-6; TRBD1 is a possible D gene (6 bases). Germline CDR1 is SGHRS and CDR2 is YFSETQ. Trimming pared 3 bases from V and 0 bases from J, leaving 13 bases between. The length of the CDR3 is 17 residues. The CDR3 sequence: CASSYSRGGSGANVLTF. The CDR3 DNA sequence: TGCGCCAGCAGCTACAGCAGGGGTGGCTCTGGGGCCAACGTCCTGACTTTC.

J is TRBJ1-2 and V is TRBV23-1, with D tentatively TRBD1 (5 bases). TRBV23-1 is given ORF status, its function remaining uncertain. The CDR3 loop spans 12 amino acids. Trimming took off 6 bases at V and 3 bases at J, with 8 bases between the two ends. The CDR3 coding sequence is TGCGCCAGCAGCAAGACAGACTATGGCTACACCTTC. Its translation: CASSKTDYGYTF.

This sequence joins TRBV11-2 and TRBJ2-1, with D unresolved. This CDR3 has 14 residues. CDR1 SGHAT and CDR2 FQNNGV come from the germline V gene. Trimming pared 0 bases from V and 7 bases from J, leaving 10 bases between. CDR3 DNA sequence: TGTGCCAGCAGCTTAGATCAGAGGTGGAATGAGCAGTTCTTC. Translation: CASSLDQRWNEQFF.

V is TRBV27 and J is TRBJ2-7; 11 bases map to TRBD1. V dropped 5 bases and J dropped 4; count of bases not matched to a gene: 7. Germline V gene data show CDR1 as MNHEY and CDR2 as SMNVEV (reference sequence). The CDR3 extends over 15 amino acids. CDR3 in DNA: TGTGCCAGCAGTATAGGACAGGGGGCTTTTTACGAGCAGTACTTC. As protein: CASSIGQGAFYEQYF.

This clone was seen just once. The gene calls are TRBV5-5 and TRBJ2-7; D possibly corresponds to TRBD1 (5 bases). The length of the CDR3 is 16 residues. From germline, CDR1 is SGHKS and CDR2 YYEKEE (reference sequence). V was shortened by 0 bases and J by 4 bases, with 17 bases between the two germline ends. CDR3 loop: CASSLVGLQGGYEQYF. CDR3 bases: TGTGCCAGCAGCTTGGTGGGTTTGCAGGGCGGATACGAGCAGTACTTC.

The genes are TRBV9 and TRBJ1-5; TRBD1 agrees at 7 bases. Germline V gene sequence: CDR1 SGDLS, CDR2 YYNGEE. The CDR3 runs to 15 residues. The ends lost 3 bases at V and 6 bases at J; junction bases unmatched: 9. This CDR3 is CASSAGEGGFQPQHF. The CDR3 DNA is TGTGCCAGCAGCGCAGGGGAAGGGGGCTTTCAGCCCCAGCATTTT. Combining the CDR3 with reference TRBV9 and TRBJ1-5 gives the whole variable domain DSGVTQTPKHLITATGQRVTLRCSPRSGDLSVYWYQQSLDQGLQFLIQYYNGEERAKGNILERFSAQQFPDLHSELNLSSLELGDSALYFCASSAGEGGFQPQHFGDGTRLSIL.

The gene calls are TRBV14 and TRBJ2-2, with 9 positions matching TRBD1. The V gene's germline CDR1 is SGHDN and CDR2 FVKESK. The CDR3 has 19 residues. J gave up 0 bases and V 5 bases, and 13 bases lay outside the gene matches. The CDR3 reads CASSKTGGKGGANTGELFF. CDR3 DNA: TGTGCCAGCAGCAAAACAGGGGGCAAAGGAGGGGCGAACACCGGGGAGCTGTTTTTT.

This chain joins TRBV5-6 and TRBJ2-7; 10 bases map to TRBD1. Germline loops: CDR1 SGHDT, CDR2 YYEEEE. This CDR3 comprises 15 residues. The junction had 7 bases not matched to a gene; V was cut back by 3 bases and J by 4 bases. CDR3 DNA sequence: TGTGCCAGCAGCTCCCGGGACAGGGGCGTATACGAGCAGTACTTC. Its translation is CASSSRDRGVYEQYF. Full variable domain (outside the CDR3, taken from reference TRBV5-6 and TRBJ2-7): DAGVTQSPTHLIKTRGQQVTLRCSPKSGHDTVSWYQQALGQGPQFIFQYYEEEERQRGNFPDRFSGHQFPNYSSELNVNALLLGDSALYLCASSSRDRGVYEQYFGPGTRLTVT.

The CDR3 DNA sequence: TGTGCCAGCAGCTTATACATCACAGAGACCCAGTACTTC. It encodes CASSLYITETQYF. The rearrangement joins TRBV7-9 to TRBJ2-5; D remains unclear. CDR1 and CDR2 (germline): SEHNR, FQNEAQ (reference sequence). The CDR3 sequence is 13 residues long. V was cut by 2 bases and J by 4 bases, with 8 bases left in between.